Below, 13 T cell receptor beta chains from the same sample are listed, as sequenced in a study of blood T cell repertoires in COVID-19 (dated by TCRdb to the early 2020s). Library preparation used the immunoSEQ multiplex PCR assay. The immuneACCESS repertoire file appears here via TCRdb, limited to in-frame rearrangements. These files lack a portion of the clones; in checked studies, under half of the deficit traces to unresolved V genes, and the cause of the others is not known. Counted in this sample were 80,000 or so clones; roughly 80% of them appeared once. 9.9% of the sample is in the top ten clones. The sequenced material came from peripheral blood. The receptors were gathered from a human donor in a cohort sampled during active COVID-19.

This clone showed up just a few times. CDR3 in amino acids: CASSQDGTGPNEQFF. The CDR3 nucleotides read TGTGCCAGCAGCCAAGATGGTACAGGGCCCAATGAGCAGTTCTTC. V usage is TRBV3-1 (or the pseudogene TRBV3-2) and J usage is TRBJ2-1; D is possibly TRBD1 (6 bases). The CDR3 consists of 15 residues. V lost 0 bases to trimming and J lost 6 bases, with 12 bases between them. Germline V gene lookup returns CDR1 LGHDT and CDR2 YNNKEL (reference sequence).

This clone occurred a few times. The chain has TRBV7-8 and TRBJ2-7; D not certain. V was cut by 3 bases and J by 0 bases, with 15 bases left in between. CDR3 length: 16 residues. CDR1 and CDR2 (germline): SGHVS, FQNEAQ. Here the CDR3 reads CASSLFVGLRSYEQYF. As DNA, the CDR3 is TGTGCCAGCAGCTTGTTCGTGGGCTTACGCTCCTACGAGCAGTACTTC.

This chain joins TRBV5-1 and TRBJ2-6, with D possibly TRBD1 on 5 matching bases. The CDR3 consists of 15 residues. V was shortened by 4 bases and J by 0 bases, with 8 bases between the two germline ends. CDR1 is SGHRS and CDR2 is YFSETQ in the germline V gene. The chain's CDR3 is CASSPDSSGANVLTF. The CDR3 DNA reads TGCGCCAGCAGCCCTGACAGCTCTGGGGCCAACGTCCTGACTTTC. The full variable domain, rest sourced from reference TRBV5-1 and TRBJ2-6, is KAGVTQTPRYLIKTRGQQVTLSCSPISGHRSVSWYQQTPGQGLQFLFEYFSETQRNKGNFPGRFSGRQFSNSRSEMNVSTLELGDSALYLCASSPDSSGANVLTFGAGSRLTVL.

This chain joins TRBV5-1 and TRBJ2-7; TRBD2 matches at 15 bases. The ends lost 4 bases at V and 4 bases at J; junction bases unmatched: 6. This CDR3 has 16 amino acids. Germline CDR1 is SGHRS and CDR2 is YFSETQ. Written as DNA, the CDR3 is TGCGCCAGCAGCAGAACAGGGACTAGCGGGGGGTACGAGCAGTACTTC. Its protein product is CASSRTGTSGGYEQYF.

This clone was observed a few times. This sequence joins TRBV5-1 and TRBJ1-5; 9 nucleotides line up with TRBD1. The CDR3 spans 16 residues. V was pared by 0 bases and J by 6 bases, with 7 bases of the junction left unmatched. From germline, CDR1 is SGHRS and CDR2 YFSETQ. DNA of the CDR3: TGCGCCAGCAGCTTGGACCCACAGGGGGCGAGTCAGCCCCAGCATTTT. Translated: CASSLDPQGASQPQHF. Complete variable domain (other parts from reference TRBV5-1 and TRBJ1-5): KAGVTQTPRYLIKTRGQQVTLSCSPISGHRSVSWYQQTPGQGLQFLFEYFSETQRNKGNFPGRFSGRQFSNSRSEMNVSTLELGDSALYLCASSLDPQGASQPQHFGDGTRLSIL.

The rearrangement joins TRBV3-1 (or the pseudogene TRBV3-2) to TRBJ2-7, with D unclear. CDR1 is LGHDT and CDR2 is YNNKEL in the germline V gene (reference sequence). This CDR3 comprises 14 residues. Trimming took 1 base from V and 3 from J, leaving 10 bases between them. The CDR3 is CASSQGPANYEQYF. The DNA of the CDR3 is TGTGCCAGCAGCCAAGGGCCTGCCAACTACGAGCAGTACTTC.

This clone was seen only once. CDR3 in amino acids: CASSPALGSNQPQHF. DNA for the CDR3: TGTGCCAGCTCACCCGCCTTGGGCAGCAATCAGCCCCAGCATTTT. The V call is TRBV18, the J call TRBJ1-5; D not resolved. The CDR3 runs 15 residues. Per germline, CDR1 KGHSH and CDR2 LQKENI. V dropped 3 bases and J dropped 1 base, with 10 bases sitting between them.

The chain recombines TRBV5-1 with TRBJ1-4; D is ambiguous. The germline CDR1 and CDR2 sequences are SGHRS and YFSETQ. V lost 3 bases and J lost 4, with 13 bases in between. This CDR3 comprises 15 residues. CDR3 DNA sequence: TGCGCCAGCAGCTCGGGTACATCTCATAATGAAAAACTGTTTTTT. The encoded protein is CASSSGTSHNEKLFF.

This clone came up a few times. CDR3 residues: CASLLGNQPQHF. In DNA, the CDR3 is TGTGCCAGCCTACTCGGCAATCAGCCCCAGCATTTT. The rearrangement links TRBV28 to TRBJ1-5; unclear D gene. The CDR3 runs to 12 residues. The germline V gene encodes CDR1 MDHEN and CDR2 SYDVKM. Trimming removed 8 bases from V and 2 bases from J, with 7 bases in between.

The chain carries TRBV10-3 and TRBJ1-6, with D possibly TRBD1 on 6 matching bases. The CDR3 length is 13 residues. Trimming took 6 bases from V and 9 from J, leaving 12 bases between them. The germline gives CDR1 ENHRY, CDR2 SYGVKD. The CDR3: CAISAGATSPLHF. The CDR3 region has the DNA TGTGCCATCAGCGCGGGGGCTACTTCACCCCTCCACTTT.

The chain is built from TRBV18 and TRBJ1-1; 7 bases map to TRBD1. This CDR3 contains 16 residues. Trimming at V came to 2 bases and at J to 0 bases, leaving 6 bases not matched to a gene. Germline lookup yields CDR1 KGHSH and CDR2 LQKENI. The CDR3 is CASSPFTGEMNTEAFF. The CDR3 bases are TGTGCCAGCTCACCATTTACAGGGGAGATGAACACTGAAGCTTTCTTT.

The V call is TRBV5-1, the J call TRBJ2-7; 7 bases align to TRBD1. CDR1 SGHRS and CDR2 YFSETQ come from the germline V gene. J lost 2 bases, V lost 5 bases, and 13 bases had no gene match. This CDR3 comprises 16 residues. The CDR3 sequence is CASRMSQGPATYEQYF. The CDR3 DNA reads TGCGCCAGCAGGATGTCACAGGGGCCCGCCACCTACGAGCAGTACTTC. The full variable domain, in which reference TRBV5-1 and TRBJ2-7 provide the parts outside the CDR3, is KAGVTQTPRYLIKTRGQQVTLSCSPISGHRSVSWYQQTPGQGLQFLFEYFSETQRNKGNFPGRFSGRQFSNSRSEMNVSTLELGDSALYLCASRMSQGPATYEQYFGPGTRLTVT.

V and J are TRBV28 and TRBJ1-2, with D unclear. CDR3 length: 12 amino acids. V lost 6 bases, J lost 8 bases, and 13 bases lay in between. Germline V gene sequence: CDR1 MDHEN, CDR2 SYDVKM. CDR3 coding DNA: TGTGCCAGCAGCCTAAGTCTGTCCGGCTACACCTTC. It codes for CASSLSLSGYTF.